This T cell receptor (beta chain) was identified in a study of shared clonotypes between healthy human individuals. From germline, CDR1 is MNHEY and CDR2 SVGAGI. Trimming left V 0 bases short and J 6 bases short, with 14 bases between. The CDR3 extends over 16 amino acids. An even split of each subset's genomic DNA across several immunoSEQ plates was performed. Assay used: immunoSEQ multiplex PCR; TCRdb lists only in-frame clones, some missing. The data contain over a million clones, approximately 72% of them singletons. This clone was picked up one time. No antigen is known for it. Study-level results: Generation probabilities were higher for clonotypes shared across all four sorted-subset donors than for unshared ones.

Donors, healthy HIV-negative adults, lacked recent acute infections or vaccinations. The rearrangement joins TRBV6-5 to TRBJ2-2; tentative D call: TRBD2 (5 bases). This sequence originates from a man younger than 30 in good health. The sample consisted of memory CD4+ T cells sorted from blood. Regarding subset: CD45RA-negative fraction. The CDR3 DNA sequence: TGTGCCAGCAGTTACTCTGCCCCGGGAAGTTCCGGGGAGCTGTTTTTT. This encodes CASSYSAPGSSGELFF.